This T cell receptor beta chain was sequenced during a study of T cell responses to AZD1222 COVID-19 vaccine. J gave up 2 bases and V 8 bases, and 11 bases lay outside the gene matches. Germline V lookup: CDR1 LNHDA, CDR2 SQIVND (reference sequence). This CDR3 region has 15 residues. The protocol was immunoSEQ multiplex PCR, while the TCRdb copy is restricted to in-frame clones and leaves out a portion. Among roughly 140,000 clones listed, 85% to 95% were seen once. J is TRBJ1-2 and V is TRBV19; 7 nucleotides line up with TRBD1. Sequenced here: peripheral blood, sampled 28 days after the second AZD1222 dose. The receptor's source is an adult who received the AZD1222 COVID-19 vaccine. The CDR3 region has the DNA TGTGCCAGTGTAAAAGGGGGCTATCCGAACTATGGCTACACCTTC. Translation: CASVKGGYPNYGYTF.